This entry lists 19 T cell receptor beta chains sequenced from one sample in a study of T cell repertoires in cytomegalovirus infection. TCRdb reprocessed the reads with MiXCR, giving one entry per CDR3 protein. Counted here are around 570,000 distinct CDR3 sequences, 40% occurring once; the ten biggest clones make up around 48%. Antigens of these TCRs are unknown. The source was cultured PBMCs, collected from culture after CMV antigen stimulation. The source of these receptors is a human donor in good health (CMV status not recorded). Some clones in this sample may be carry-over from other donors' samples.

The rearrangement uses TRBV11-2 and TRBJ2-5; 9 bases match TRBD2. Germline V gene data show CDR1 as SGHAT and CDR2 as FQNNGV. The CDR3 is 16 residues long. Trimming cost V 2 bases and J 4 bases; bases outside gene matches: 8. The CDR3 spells CASSLLISGSGETQYF. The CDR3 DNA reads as TGTGCCAGCAGCTTATTGATTAGCGGGAGCGGAGAGACCCAGTACTTC.

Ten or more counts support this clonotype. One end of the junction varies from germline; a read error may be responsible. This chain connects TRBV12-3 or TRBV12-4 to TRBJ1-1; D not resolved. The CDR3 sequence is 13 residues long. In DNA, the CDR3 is TGTGCCAGCAGCTTAGACCGGGGCACTGAAGCTTTCTTT. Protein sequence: CASSLDRGTEAFF.

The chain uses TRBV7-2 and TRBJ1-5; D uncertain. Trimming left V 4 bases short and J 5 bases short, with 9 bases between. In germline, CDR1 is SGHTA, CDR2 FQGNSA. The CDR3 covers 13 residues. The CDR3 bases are TGTGCCAGCAGCTCAGAGGGCGATCAGCCCCAGCATTTT. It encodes CASSSEGDQPQHF.

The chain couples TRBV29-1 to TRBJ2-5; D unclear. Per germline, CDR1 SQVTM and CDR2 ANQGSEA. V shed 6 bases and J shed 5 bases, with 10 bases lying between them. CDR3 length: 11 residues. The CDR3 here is CSVVIGETQYF. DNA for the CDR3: TGCAGCGTAGTGATCGGGGAGACCCAGTACTTC.

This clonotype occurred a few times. The CDR3 is CSASGTPTNTGELFF. CDR3 in DNA: TGCAGTGCTAGCGGGACACCCACGAACACCGGGGAGCTGTTTTTT. This chain connects TRBV20-1 to TRBJ2-2; a weak D match, TRBD1 (6 bases). The CDR3 consists of 15 residues. Trimming shortened V by 3 bases and J by 0 bases, and 11 bases separated the two germline ends. Germline V gene lookup returns CDR1 DFQATT and CDR2 SNEGSKA (reference sequence).

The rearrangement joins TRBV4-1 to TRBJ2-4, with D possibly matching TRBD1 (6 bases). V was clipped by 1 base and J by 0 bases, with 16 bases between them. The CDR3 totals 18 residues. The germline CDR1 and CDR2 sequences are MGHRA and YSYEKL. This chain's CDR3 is CASSQGMAQGRAKNIQYF. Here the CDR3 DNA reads TGCGCCAGCAGCCAAGGGATGGCGCAGGGGCGAGCCAAAAACATTCAGTACTTC.

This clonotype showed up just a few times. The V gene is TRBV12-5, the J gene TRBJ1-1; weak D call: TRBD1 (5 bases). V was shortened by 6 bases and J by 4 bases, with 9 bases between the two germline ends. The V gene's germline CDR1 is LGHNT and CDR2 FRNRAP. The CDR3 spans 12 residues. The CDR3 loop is CASGRGGTEAFF. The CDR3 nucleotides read TGTGCTAGTGGACGGGGGGGCACTGAAGCTTTCTTT.

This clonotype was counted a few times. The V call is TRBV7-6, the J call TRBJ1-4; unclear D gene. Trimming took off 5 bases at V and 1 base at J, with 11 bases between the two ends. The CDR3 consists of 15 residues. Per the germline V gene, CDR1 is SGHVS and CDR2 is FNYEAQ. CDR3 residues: CASSASPGTNEKLFF. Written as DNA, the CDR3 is TGTGCCAGCAGCGCCTCCCCGGGAACTAATGAAAAACTGTTTTTT. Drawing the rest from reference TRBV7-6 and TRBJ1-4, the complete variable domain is GAGVSQSPRYKVTKRGQDVALRCDPISGHVSLYWYRQALGQGPEFLTYFNYEAQQDKSGLPNDRFSAERPEGSISTLTIQRTEQRDSAMYRCASSASPGTNEKLFFGSGTQLSVL.

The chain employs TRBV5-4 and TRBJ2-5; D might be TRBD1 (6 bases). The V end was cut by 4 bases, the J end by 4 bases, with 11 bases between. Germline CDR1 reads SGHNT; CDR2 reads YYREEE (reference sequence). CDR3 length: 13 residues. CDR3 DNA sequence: TGTGCCAGCAGCCGGGACACCATAGAGACCCAGTACTTC. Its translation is CASSRDTIETQYF.

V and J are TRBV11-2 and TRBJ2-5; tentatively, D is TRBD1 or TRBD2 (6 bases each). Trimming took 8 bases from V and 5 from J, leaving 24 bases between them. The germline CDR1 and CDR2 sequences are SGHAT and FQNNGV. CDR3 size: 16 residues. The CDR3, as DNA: TGTGCCAGCTCCCTTGGGGGGACACCCCCGCTGGAGACCCAGTACTTC. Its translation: CASSLGGTPPLETQYF.

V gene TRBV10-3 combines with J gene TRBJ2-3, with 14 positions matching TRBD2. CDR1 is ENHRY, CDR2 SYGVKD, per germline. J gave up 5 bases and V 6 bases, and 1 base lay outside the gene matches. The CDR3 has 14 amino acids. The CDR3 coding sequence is TGTGCCATCAGCGGGACTAGCGGGGGAGATACGCAGTATTTT. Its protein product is CAISGTSGGDTQYF.

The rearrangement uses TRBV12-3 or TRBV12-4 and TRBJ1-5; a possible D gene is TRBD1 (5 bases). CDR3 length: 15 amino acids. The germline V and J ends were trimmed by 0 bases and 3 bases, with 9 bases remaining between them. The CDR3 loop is CASSLAHRNNQPQHF. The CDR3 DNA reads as TGTGCCAGCAGTTTAGCGCACAGGAACAATCAGCCCCAGCATTTT.

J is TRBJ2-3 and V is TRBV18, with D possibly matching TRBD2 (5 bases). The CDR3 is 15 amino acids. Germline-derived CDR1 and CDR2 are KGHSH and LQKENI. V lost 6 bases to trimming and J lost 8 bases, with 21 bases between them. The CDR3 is CASSARASPEGTQYF. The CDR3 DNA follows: TGTGCCAGCTCGGCGAGGGCTAGTCCCGAGGGTACGCAGTATTTT.

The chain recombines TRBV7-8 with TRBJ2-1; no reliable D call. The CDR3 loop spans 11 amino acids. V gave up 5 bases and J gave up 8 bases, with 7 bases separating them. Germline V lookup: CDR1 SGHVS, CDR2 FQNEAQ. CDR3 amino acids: CASSPAYEQFF. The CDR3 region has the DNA TGTGCCAGCAGCCCCGCCTATGAGCAGTTCTTC. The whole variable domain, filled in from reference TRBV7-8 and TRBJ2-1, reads GAGVSQSPRYKVAKRGQDVALRCDPISGHVSLFWYQQALGQGPEFLTYFQNEAQLDKSGLPSDRFFAERPEGSVSTLKIQRTQQEDSAVYLCASSPAYEQFFGPGTRLTVL.

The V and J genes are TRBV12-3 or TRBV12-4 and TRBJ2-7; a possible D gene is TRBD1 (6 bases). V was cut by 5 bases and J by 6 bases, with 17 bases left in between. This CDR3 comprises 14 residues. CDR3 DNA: TGTGCCAGCAGTAATCAGGGGCCCACCGGCGAGCAGTACTTC. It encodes CASSNQGPTGEQYF.

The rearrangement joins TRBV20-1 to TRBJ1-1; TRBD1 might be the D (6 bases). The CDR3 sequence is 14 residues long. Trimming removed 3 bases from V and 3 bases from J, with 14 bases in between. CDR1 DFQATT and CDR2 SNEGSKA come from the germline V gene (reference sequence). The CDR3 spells CSARDSSVDTEAFF. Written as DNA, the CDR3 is TGCAGTGCTAGGGACAGTTCCGTAGACACTGAAGCTTTCTTT.

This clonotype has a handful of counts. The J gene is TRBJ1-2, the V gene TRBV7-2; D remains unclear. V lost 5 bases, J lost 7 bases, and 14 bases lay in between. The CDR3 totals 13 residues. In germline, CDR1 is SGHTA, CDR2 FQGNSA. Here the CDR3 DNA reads TGTGCCAGCAGCCCAGACCCGAGCGGTGGCTACACCTTC. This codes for CASSPDPSGGYTF.

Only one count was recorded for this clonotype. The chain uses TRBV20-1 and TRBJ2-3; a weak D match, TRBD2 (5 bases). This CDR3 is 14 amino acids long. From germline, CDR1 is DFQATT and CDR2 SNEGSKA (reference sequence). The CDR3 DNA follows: TGCAGCACGGTCTTGAGGGAAGGTACAGATACGCAGTATTTT. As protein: CSTVLREGTDTQYF.

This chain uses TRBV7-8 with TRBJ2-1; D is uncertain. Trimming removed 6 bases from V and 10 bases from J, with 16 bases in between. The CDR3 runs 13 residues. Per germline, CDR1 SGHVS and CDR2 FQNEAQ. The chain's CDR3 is CASSLPLSWEQFF. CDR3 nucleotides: TGTGCCAGCAGTTTACCACTGTCATGGGAGCAGTTCTTC. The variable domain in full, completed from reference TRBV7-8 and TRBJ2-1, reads GAGVSQSPRYKVAKRGQDVALRCDPISGHVSLFWYQQALGQGPEFLTYFQNEAQLDKSGLPSDRFFAERPEGSVSTLKIQRTQQEDSAVYLCASSLPLSWEQFFGPGTRLTVL.